This note documents a single T cell receptor (beta chain) sequence. This entry belongs to a study of T cell changes during pregnancy in multiple sclerosis. Clones were sequenced by immunoSEQ multiplex PCR, and TCRdb holds only the in-frame ones, with some missing. The profile shows about 87,000 clones, about 94% of them singletons. Trimming left V 1 base short and J 7 bases short, with 11 bases between. The CDR3 contains 12 residues. The germline V gene has CDR1 GTSNPN and CDR2 SVGIG (reference sequence). The TCR comes from a female donor in good health, enrolled as a control in a pregnancy study. Material: peripheral blood, obtained in the third trimester of pregnancy. The chain uses TRBV30 and TRBJ2-7; D unresolved. CDR3 sequence: CAWSAPPTEQYF. The CDR3 coding sequence is TGTGCCTGGAGTGCCCCCCCTACTGAGCAGTACTTC.